These T cell receptor beta chains were read from a single sample in a study of shared clonotypes between healthy human individuals. Data came from immunoSEQ multiplex PCR; TCRdb stores just in-frame clones and leaves some out. The sample lists some 550,000 clones; about 96% were seen once. The sequenced sample was naive CD4+ T cells sorted from blood. Receptor source: a woman aged 25 to 39 in good health. Both conserved end residues are part of each CDR3. Fields, in order: D gene, CDR3 length, J gene, clone size, V gene, CDR3 protein, CDR3 DNA. A D gene is named only where the DNA matches it firmly. Rows give clone size only sometimes, using once, few, many, or a class for an expanded clone.

-	15	TRBJ2-1	-	TRBV12-5	CASGYGTKNGNEQFF	TGTGCTAGTGGTTACGGGACCAAAAACGGGAATGAGCAGTTCTTC
TRBD2	16	TRBJ2-7	-	TRBV4-2	CASSQAWQRETYEQYF	TGTGCCAGCAGCCAAGCATGGCAGCGGGAGACCTACGAGCAGTACTTC
TRBD1	14	TRBJ2-7	-	TRBV5-4	CASSLVGTGYEQYF	TGTGCCAGCAGCTTGGTCGGGACAGGGTACGAGCAGTACTTC
-	14	TRBJ1-2	-	TRBV5-6	CASSLGMGASGYTF	TGTGCCAGCAGCTTGGGGATGGGGGCGAGTGGCTACACCTTC
-	12	TRBJ1-5	few	TRBV30	CAWSVGQQPQHF	TGTGCCTGGAGTGTAGGTCAACAGCCCCAGCATTTT
TRBD2	16	TRBJ2-1	-	TRBV6-5	CASSSWTSGSPNEQFF	TGTGCCAGCAGTTCCTGGACTAGCGGGAGTCCTAATGAGCAGTTCTTC
-	12	TRBJ2-3	once	TRBV4-2	CASSQAKGTQYF	TGTGCCAGCAGCCAAGCAAAAGGCACGCAGTATTTT
TRBD1	15	TRBJ1-5	few	TRBV19	CASRDRGYSNQPQHF	TGTGCCAGTAGAGACAGGGGCTACAGCAATCAGCCCCAGCATTTT
-	11	TRBJ2-2	once	TRBV5-4	CASSFRGELFF	TGTGCCAGCAGCTTTCGCGGGGAGCTGTTTTTT
-	14	TRBJ1-1	-	TRBV2	CASGEGELNTEAFF	TGTGCCAGCGGCGAGGGGGAATTGAACACTGAAGCTTTCTTT
TRBD1	14	TRBJ2-1	-	TRBV19	CASSIGTGLGEQFF	TGTGCCAGTAGTATAGGGACAGGGTTGGGTGAGCAGTTCTTC
-	17	TRBJ1-5	-	TRBV28	CASNLQHAVGDHQPQHF	TGTGCCAGCAACCTGCAACACGCGGTCGGGGACCATCAGCCCCAGCATTTT
-	14	TRBJ1-5	-	TRBV6-5	CASSAGAPDQPQHF	TGTGCCAGCAGTGCAGGGGCCCCCGATCAGCCCCAGCATTTT
-	11	TRBJ2-5	-	TRBV28	CASSSLTAKYF	TGTGCCAGCAGCTCACTCACCGCCAAGTACTTC
-	11	TRBJ1-2	few	TRBV4-2	CASSQEYGYTF	TGTGCCAGCAGCCAAGAATATGGCTACACCTTC
-	14	TRBJ2-1	-	TRBV11-2	CASSLVQGRNEQFF	TGTGCCAGCAGCTTAGTGCAGGGTCGCAATGAGCAGTTCTTC
-	15	TRBJ2-1	-	TRBV5-4	CASSLDGSSYNEQFF	TGTGCCAGCAGCTTGGACGGGAGCTCCTACAATGAGCAGTTCTTC
-	16	TRBJ2-3	-	TRBV7-9	CASSLRAGKTGGTQYF	TGTGCCAGCAGCTTAAGGGCGGGCAAAACCGGGGGTACGCAGTATTTT
-	14	TRBJ2-7	once	TRBV6-1	CASSEAIGAYEQYF	TGTGCCAGCAGTGAAGCGATAGGGGCTTACGAGCAGTACTTC
-	13	TRBJ1-4	-	TRBV7-2	CASSPTRDEKLFF	TGTGCCAGCAGCCCAACCCGGGATGAAAAACTGTTTTTT
-	15	TRBJ2-7	-	TRBV6-1	CASSRSGGGQKEQYF	TGTGCCAGCAGCCGATCAGGGGGAGGTCAAAAGGAGCAGTACTTC
TRBD1	13	TRBJ1-2	-	TRBV2	CASRSTGVYGYTF	TGTGCCAGCAGATCTACAGGGGTGTATGGCTACACCTTC
TRBD1	14	TRBJ2-5	-	TRBV18	CASSSQGALETQYF	TGTGCCAGCTCATCTCAGGGGGCGCTTGAGACCCAGTACTTC
-	14	TRBJ2-5	-	TRBV5-1	CASSLGGGQETQYF	TGCGCCAGCAGCTTGGGAGGGGGTCAAGAGACCCAGTACTTC
TRBD2	14	TRBJ2-1	-	TRBV30	CAWSKRERYNEQFF	TGTGCCTGGAGTAAGCGGGAGAGGTACAATGAGCAGTTCTTC
TRBD2	15	TRBJ2-7	-	TRBV11-2	CASSAKLAGQYEQYF	TGTGCCAGCAGCGCAAAACTAGCGGGGCAATACGAGCAGTACTTC
TRBD1	15	TRBJ1-4	once	TRBV28	CASSPGGTGAEKLFF	TGTGCCAGCAGTCCTGGAGGGACAGGGGCTGAAAAACTGTTTTTT
-	14	TRBJ2-7	-	TRBV11-2	CASSVWAVPREQYF	TGTGCCAGCAGCGTATGGGCCGTACCCAGGGAGCAGTACTTC
-	14	TRBJ2-7	-	TRBV6-1	CASTDGGNSYEQYF	TGTGCCAGCACCGATGGGGGGAACTCCTACGAGCAGTACTTC
-	13	TRBJ2-7	once	TRBV5-1	CASTKDLGYEQYF	TGCGCCAGCACTAAAGATCTAGGCTACGAGCAGTACTTC
-	13	TRBJ1-2	-	TRBV28	CASSFQGAQGYTF	TGTGCCAGCAGTTTTCAAGGGGCGCAAGGCTACACCTTC
-	13	TRBJ2-7	-	TRBV7-3	CASSLTFGYEQYF	TGTGCCAGCAGCTTAACATTCGGCTACGAGCAGTACTTC
-	17	TRBJ2-1	-	TRBV7-6	CASSVRPGRSSYNEQFF	TGTGCCAGCAGCGTCCGACCGGGGCGGAGCTCCTACAATGAGCAGTTCTTC
TRBD2	16	TRBJ2-5	-	TRBV2	CASSRPTSGLQETQYF	TGTGCCAGCAGTCGCCCGACTAGCGGGCTCCAAGAGACCCAGTACTTC
-	13	TRBJ2-2	-	TRBV18	CASSPTSTGELFF	TGTGCCAGCTCACCAACGAGTACCGGGGAGCTGTTTTTT
-	15	TRBJ1-2	-	TRBV28	CASSLDPGGRYGYTF	TGTGCCAGCAGTTTAGATCCGGGGGGTCGCTATGGCTACACCTTC
TRBD2	12	TRBJ2-7	-	TRBV27	CASSITSGEQYF	TGTGCCAGCAGTATCACTAGCGGCGAGCAGTACTTC
-	14	TRBJ1-3	-	TRBV7-9	CASSPRETGNTIYF	TGTGCCAGCAGCCCTAGGGAGACTGGAAACACCATATATTTT
-	12	TRBJ1-1	-	TRBV5-5	CASSLVGLEAFF	TGTGCCAGCAGCTTGGTGGGACTTGAAGCTTTCTTT
TRBD2	15	TRBJ2-1	-	TRBV6-1	CASSFSGGTYNEQFF	TGTGCCAGCAGTTTTTCGGGAGGCACCTACAATGAGCAGTTCTTC
-	16	TRBJ2-5	-	TRBV25-1	CASSEGGSGDQETQYF	TGTGCCAGCAGTGAGGGGGGTAGCGGAGACCAAGAGACCCAGTACTTC
-	11	TRBJ2-5	-	TRBV7-9	CASTLTETQYF	TGTGCCAGCACCTTAACAGAGACCCAGTACTTC
-	15	TRBJ2-1	-	TRBV5-1	CASSPDRLPNNEQFF	TGCGCCAGCAGCCCCGACAGGCTGCCCAACAATGAGCAGTTCTTC
-	14	TRBJ1-3	few	TRBV7-9	CASSWRGSGNTIYF	TGTGCCAGCAGCTGGAGAGGCTCTGGAAACACCATATATTTT
TRBD2	16	TRBJ2-2	-	TRBV27	CASSLVAGGDTGELFF	TGTGCCAGCAGTTTAGTAGCGGGAGGAGACACCGGGGAGCTGTTTTTT